The 6 T cell receptor beta chains given below trace back to one sample, sequenced in a study of early T cells in non-severe SARS-CoV-2 infection. TCRdb called the 5' RACE reads again in MiXCR, with one record for every CDR3 protein. This sample has roughly 31,000 distinct CDR3 sequences, with about 4.6% found just once. The specimen was whole blood. The receptors derive from an adult who was a healthcare worker with PCR-confirmed SARS-CoV-2 infection or an uninfected control (not recorded which).

At least ten counts were recorded for this clonotype. The chain uses TRBV20-1 and TRBJ1-6, with TRBD1 matching over 7 bases. This CDR3 spans 16 amino acids. CDR1 is DFQATT, CDR2 SNEGSKA, per germline (reference sequence). The junction had 9 bases not matched to a gene; V was cut back by 0 bases and J by 7 bases. The CDR3 DNA reads as TGCAGTGCTAGAGATACGAAGGGGGCGAAGAATTCACCCCTCCACTTT. The encoded protein is CSARDTKGAKNSPLHF.

The table lists this clonotype with many counts. The genes are TRBV7-9 and TRBJ1-1; TRBD1 might be the D (5 bases). In germline, CDR1 is SEHNR, CDR2 FQNEAQ (reference sequence). V was shortened by 3 bases and J by 6 bases, with 8 bases between the two germline ends. This CDR3 comprises 12 residues. CDR3: CASSFGGAEAFF. In DNA form, the CDR3 reads TGTGCCAGCAGCTTCGGAGGGGCTGAAGCTTTCTTT.

The sample holds many counts of this clonotype. The chain carries TRBV28 and TRBJ2-7; D unresolved. The ends were cut back, 6 bases at V and 4 bases at J, with 10 bases in the middle. The CDR3 has 12 amino acids. Looked up from germline, CDR1 is MDHEN and CDR2 is SYDVKM. The CDR3 sequence: CASSSFLYEQYF. The DNA of the CDR3 is TGTGCCAGCAGCAGTTTCCTGTACGAGCAGTACTTC. Looking up the rest from reference TRBV28 and TRBJ2-7 gives the full variable domain: DVKVTQSSRYLVKRTGEKVFLECVQDMDHENMFWYRQDPGLGLRLIYFSYDVKMKEKGDIPEGYSVSREKKERFSLILESASTNQTSMYLCASSSFLYEQYFGPGTRLTVT.

This clonotype was detected many times. The chain uses TRBV15 and TRBJ2-3; TRBD1 matches at 7 bases. There are 14 residues in the CDR3. Germline CDR1 LNHNV, CDR2 YYDKDF (reference sequence). Trimming at V came to 3 bases and at J to 2 bases, leaving 2 bases not matched to a gene. The CDR3 sequence is CATSRTGFTDTQYF. CDR3 nucleotide sequence: TGTGCCACCAGCAGGACAGGGTTCACAGATACGCAGTATTTT.

The table lists this clonotype with many counts. This chain links TRBV28 with TRBJ2-3, with a possible D match to TRBD1 (5 bases). Germline V lookup: CDR1 MDHEN, CDR2 SYDVKM. This CDR3 has 13 residues. Trimming removed 6 bases at V and 0 bases at J, with 7 bases between. In DNA form, the CDR3 reads TGTGCCAGCAGACAGGTTAGCACAGATACGCAGTATTTT. Residues: CASRQVSTDTQYF.

This clonotype is medium-sized by share. J is TRBJ2-2 and V is TRBV27; the D gene could be TRBD1 or TRBD2 (5 bases each). Germline assignment: CDR1 MNHEY and CDR2 SMNVEV (reference sequence). Trimming shortened V by 5 bases and J by 7 bases, and 17 bases separated the two germline ends. This CDR3 has 15 amino acids. CDR3 nucleotide sequence: TGTGCCAGCAGTCTAAATCTTGGGACCGGCGGGGAGCTGTTTTTT. Translation gives CASSLNLGTGGELFF.